Reported below is one T cell receptor beta chain. The antigen remains undetermined. Produced via immunoSEQ multiplex PCR; TCRdb's table is partial and in-frame only. The repertoire holds 55,000 to 75,000 clones, with 80% to 90% as singletons. This CDR3 spans 14 amino acids. The V end was cut by 5 bases, the J end by 6 bases, with 14 bases between. Germline V CDR1 and CDR2: SGHVS, FQNEAQ. This sample was included in a study of PD-L1 blockade in urothelial cancer. Overall study: Treatment start was followed by blood analysis at 3 weeks (second dose) and again at 6 weeks. Among blood samples, the median T cell count was 141,255.

Study-level results: Pretreatment blood TCR clonality under the median forecast improved survival.

The time point denotes: pretreatment peripheral blood. Patients' urothelial carcinoma was locally advanced or metastatic. The clonotype originates from a man between 65 and 80 years old with urothelial cancer. The rearrangement uses TRBV7-8 and TRBJ2-1, with no clear D. The starting material was PBMCs, obtained around atezolizumab (anti-PD-L1) treatment. The CDR3 coding sequence is TGTGCCAGCAGCCCTCAAACGCGTGGCAATGAGCAGTTCTTC. Protein sequence: CASSPQTRGNEQFF. The entire variable domain, with the rest obtained from reference TRBV7-8 and TRBJ2-1, is as follows: GAGVSQSPRYKVAKRGQDVALRCDPISGHVSLFWYQQALGQGPEFLTYFQNEAQLDKSGLPSDRFFAERPEGSVSTLKIQRTQQEDSAVYLCASSPQTRGNEQFFGPGTRLTVL.